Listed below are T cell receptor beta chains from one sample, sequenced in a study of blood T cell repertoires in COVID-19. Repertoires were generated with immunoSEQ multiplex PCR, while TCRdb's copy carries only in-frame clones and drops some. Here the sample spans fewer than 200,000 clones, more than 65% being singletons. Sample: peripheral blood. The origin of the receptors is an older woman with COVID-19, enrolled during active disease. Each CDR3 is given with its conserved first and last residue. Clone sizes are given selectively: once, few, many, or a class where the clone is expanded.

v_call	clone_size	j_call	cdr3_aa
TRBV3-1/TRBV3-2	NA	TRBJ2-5	CASSQGDRQRLETQYF
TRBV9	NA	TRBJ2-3	CASSVRQGSTDTQYF
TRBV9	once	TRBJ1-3	CASSGRQGGTPGNTIYF
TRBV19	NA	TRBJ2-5	CASSFGKPGETQYF
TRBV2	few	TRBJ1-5	CASSLGGGQPQHF
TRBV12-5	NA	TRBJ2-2	CASGLGGTVNTGELFF
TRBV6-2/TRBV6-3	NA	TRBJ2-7	CASSMGPLAGAVYEQYF
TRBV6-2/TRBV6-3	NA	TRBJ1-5	CASSYSGALSNQPQHF
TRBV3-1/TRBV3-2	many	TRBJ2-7	CASSPGQAPYEQYF
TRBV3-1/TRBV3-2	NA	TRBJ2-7	CASSQAPGVVYEQYF
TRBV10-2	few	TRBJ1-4	CASSESGGGNEKLFF
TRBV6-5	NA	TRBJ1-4	CASRDSATNEKLFF
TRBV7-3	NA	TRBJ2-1	CASSFGGSRNNEQFF
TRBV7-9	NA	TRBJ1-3	CASSRIAGLGGNTIYF
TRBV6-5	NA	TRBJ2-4	CASSYSIDRNIQYF
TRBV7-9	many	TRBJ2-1	CASSPRGGSKYNEQFF